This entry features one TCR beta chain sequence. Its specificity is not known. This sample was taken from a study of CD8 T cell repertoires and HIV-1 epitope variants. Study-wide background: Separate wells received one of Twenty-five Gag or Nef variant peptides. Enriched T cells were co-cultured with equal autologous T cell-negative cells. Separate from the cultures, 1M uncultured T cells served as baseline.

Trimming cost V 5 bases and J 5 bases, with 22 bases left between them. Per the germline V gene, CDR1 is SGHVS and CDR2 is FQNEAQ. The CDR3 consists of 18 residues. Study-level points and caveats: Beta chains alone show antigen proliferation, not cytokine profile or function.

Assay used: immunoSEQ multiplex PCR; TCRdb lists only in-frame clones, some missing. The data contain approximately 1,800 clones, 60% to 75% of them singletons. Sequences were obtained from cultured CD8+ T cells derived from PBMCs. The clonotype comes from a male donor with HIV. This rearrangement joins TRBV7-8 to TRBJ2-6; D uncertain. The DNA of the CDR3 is TGTGCCAGCAGCGAGGTATTGTTCCCACAAAGTCGGGCCAACGTCCTGACTTTC. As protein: CASSEVLFPQSRANVLTF.